At least ten counts were recorded for the clone carrying this T cell receptor beta chain. Its antigen is unidentified. Template switching added a universal primer binding site, and final cDNA carried unique molecular identifiers. TCRdb reanalysed the 5' RACE reads using MiXCR and keeps one entry per CDR3 protein. The sample contains 700,000 or so distinct CDR3 sequences, around 8.3% of which appear only once. This entry belongs to a study of identical twins. General study results and limits: Cord blood beta clonotypes present at high abundance carried fewer insertions; no such pattern appeared in memory repertoires. Within twin pairs, the out-of-frame alpha sequences they shared showed excess low generation probability. Analyses of zero insertions could be partly confounded by invariant MAIT and iNKT cells.

The data also belong to a second study, concerning yellow fever vaccine responses in identical twins.

This clonotype originated in a young woman in good health. The sequenced material came from PBMCs.

This CDR3 is CSAGTGQWETQYF. In nucleotides, the CDR3 is TGCAGCGCTGGGACAGGCCAATGGGAGACCCAGTACTTC. This chain links TRBV29-1 with TRBJ2-5; 8 bases line up with TRBD1. V shed 7 bases and J 5 bases; nucleotides not matched to a gene: 9. This CDR3 comprises 13 residues. Looked up from germline, CDR1 is SQVTM and CDR2 is ANQGSEA.